These T cell receptor beta chains were read from a single sample in a study of beta chain features in type 1 diabetes. Sequencing used immunoSEQ multiplex PCR; TCRdb keeps in-frame clones, though not all of them. The table shows about 240,000 clones, with 27% occurring only once. The sequenced material came from central memory CD4+ T cells from blood. The receptors derive from a man younger than 40 in good health. Both conserved end residues are part of each CDR3. A D gene is named only where the DNA matches it firmly. Clone size appears in some rows only: once, few, many, or a class for an expanded clone.

D gene: -
J gene: TRBJ2-7
V gene: TRBV29-1
clone size: -
CDR3 DNA: TGCAGCGTTGGCGGCAAATCGGGGCCCGACTTC
CDR3 protein: CSVGGKSGPDF

D gene: -
J gene: TRBJ2-6
V gene: TRBV7-2
clone size: many
CDR3 DNA: TGTGCCAGCAGCTTAGGATGGCTCTCTGGGGCCAACGTCCTGACTTTC
CDR3 protein: CASSLGWLSGANVLTF

D gene: TRBD1
J gene: TRBJ2-3
V gene: TRBV5-1
clone size: -
CDR3 DNA: TGCGCCAGCAGCTTGGCCCAGAGGGGGCTCACAGATACGCAGTATTTT
CDR3 protein: CASSLAQRGLTDTQYF

D gene: -
J gene: TRBJ2-7
V gene: TRBV30
clone size: -
CDR3 DNA: TGTGCCTGGAGTGTTAGCCCCCTCGAGGAGCAGTACTTC
CDR3 protein: CAWSVSPLEEQYF

D gene: TRBD2
J gene: TRBJ2-2
V gene: TRBV7-2
clone size: few
CDR3 DNA: TGTGCCAGCAGCTGGCGGGAGGCCGGGGAGCTGTTTTTT
CDR3 protein: CASSWREAGELFF

D gene: TRBD1
J gene: TRBJ1-3
V gene: TRBV6-5
clone size: -
CDR3 DNA: TGTGCCAGCAGTTACTCGGGACAGACCTCTGGAAACACCATATATTTT
CDR3 protein: CASSYSGQTSGNTIYF

D gene: -
J gene: TRBJ1-5
V gene: TRBV28
clone size: few
CDR3 DNA: TGTGCCAGCAGTTGGAATCAGCCCCAGCATTTT
CDR3 protein: CASSWNQPQHF

D gene: TRBD2
J gene: TRBJ2-5
V gene: TRBV18
clone size: -
CDR3 DNA: TGTGCCAGCTCACCTGGACTAGCGCAAGAGACCCAGTACTTC
CDR3 protein: CASSPGLAQETQYF

D gene: TRBD1
J gene: TRBJ2-5
V gene: TRBV23-1
clone size: few
CDR3 DNA: TGCGCCAGCAGTCAATCTGGGAAAGGGGGCGCCGGGGAGACCCAGTACTTC
CDR3 protein: CASSQSGKGGAGETQYF

D gene: -
J gene: TRBJ1-6
V gene: TRBV30
clone size: -
CDR3 DNA: TGTGCCTGGAGCCCCGGGGGTGATTCACCCCTCCACTTT
CDR3 protein: CAWSPGGDSPLHF

D gene: TRBD1
J gene: TRBJ2-5
V gene: TRBV6-7
clone size: few
CDR3 DNA: TGTGCCATCAGGACAGGGAAAGAGACCCAGTACTTC
CDR3 protein: CAIRTGKETQYF

D gene: -
J gene: TRBJ1-5
V gene: TRBV29-1
clone size: -
CDR3 DNA: TGCAGCGTAGTAACAGGGAACTCCAACAATCAGCCCCAGCATTTT
CDR3 protein: CSVVTGNSNNQPQHF

D gene: TRBD1
J gene: TRBJ1-1
V gene: TRBV5-8
clone size: few
CDR3 DNA: TGTGCCAGCAGAAAGGGACAGGGGGTTGGAAACACTGAAGCTTTCTTT
CDR3 protein: CASRKGQGVGNTEAFF

D gene: TRBD1
J gene: TRBJ2-7
V gene: TRBV10-2
clone size: -
CDR3 DNA: TGCGCCAGCACCCCCACGACAGGGTGCTACGAGCAGTACTTC
CDR3 protein: CASTPTTGCYEQYF

D gene: -
J gene: TRBJ2-1
V gene: TRBV6-1
clone size: -
CDR3 DNA: TGTGCCGCCCATACGTATGTAGGCTACAATGAGCAGTTCTTC
CDR3 protein: CAAHTYVGYNEQFF

D gene: -
J gene: TRBJ2-4
V gene: TRBV5-4
clone size: -
CDR3 DNA: TGTGCCAGCAGCTTGAGTCCCATATCCCCCGGAAAAGCCAAAAACATTCAGTACTTC
CDR3 protein: CASSLSPISPGKAKNIQYF

D gene: -
J gene: TRBJ2-7
V gene: TRBV7-6
clone size: -
CDR3 DNA: TGTGCCGTCGGCCAGGGAGGTTACGAGCAGTACTTC
CDR3 protein: CAVGQGGYEQYF

D gene: -
J gene: TRBJ2-5
V gene: TRBV25-1
clone size: few
CDR3 DNA: TGTGCCAGCAGTGATGTCGGACAGAGGGAGACCCAGTACTTC
CDR3 protein: CASSDVGQRETQYF

D gene: -
J gene: TRBJ2-2
V gene: TRBV6-1
clone size: few
CDR3 DNA: TGTGCCAGCAGGGGCTCGGACACCGGGGAGCTGTTTTTT
CDR3 protein: CASRGSDTGELFF

D gene: -
J gene: TRBJ2-1
V gene: TRBV30
clone size: many
CDR3 DNA: TGTGCCTGGAGACGAGCGGGCTCCTACAATGAGCAGTTCTTC
CDR3 protein: CAWRRAGSYNEQFF

D gene: TRBD2
J gene: TRBJ2-3
V gene: TRBV2
clone size: -
CDR3 DNA: TGTGCCAGCAGTGAAGCGCTGGGCGGGGGAGCAGATACGCAGTATTTT
CDR3 protein: CASSEALGGGADTQYF

D gene: -
J gene: TRBJ2-2
V gene: TRBV18
clone size: -
CDR3 DNA: TGTGCCAGCTCACCATCACAGGACACCGGGGAGCTGTTTTTT
CDR3 protein: CASSPSQDTGELFF

D gene: TRBD2
J gene: TRBJ2-4
V gene: TRBV27
clone size: -
CDR3 DNA: TGTGCCAGCAGACTAGCGGGGGGAACCAAAAACATTCAGTACTTC
CDR3 protein: CASRLAGGTKNIQYF

D gene: -
J gene: TRBJ2-1
V gene: TRBV19
clone size: few
CDR3 DNA: TGTGCCAGTAGTTCTAACAGACTGGACTCCTACAATGAGCAGTTCTTC
CDR3 protein: CASSSNRLDSYNEQFF

D gene: -
J gene: TRBJ2-3
V gene: TRBV4-3
clone size: -
CDR3 DNA: TGCGCCAGCAGCCAAAAAGAAACGGCCACAGATACGCAGTATTTT
CDR3 protein: CASSQKETATDTQYF

D gene: -
J gene: TRBJ2-1
V gene: TRBV28
clone size: few
CDR3 DNA: TGTGCCAGCAGTTATAGCGGAGGGGCCCTGGAGCAGTTCTTC
CDR3 protein: CASSYSGGALEQFF

D gene: -
J gene: TRBJ2-3
V gene: TRBV25-1
clone size: -
CDR3 DNA: TGTGCCAGCACCGTGCCAGGACCCACAGATACGCAGTATTTT
CDR3 protein: CASTVPGPTDTQYF

D gene: TRBD2
J gene: TRBJ2-1
V gene: TRBV7-9
clone size: few
CDR3 DNA: TGTGCCAGCAGCTTAGCGGGAGGGCCTCAGTTCTTC
CDR3 protein: CASSLAGGPQFF

D gene: -
J gene: TRBJ1-1
V gene: TRBV25-1
clone size: -
CDR3 DNA: TGTGCCAGCAGTGAAGGGGGAAGGTCTGAAGCTTTCTTT
CDR3 protein: CASSEGGRSEAFF

D gene: TRBD2
J gene: TRBJ2-3
V gene: TRBV7-2
clone size: many
CDR3 DNA: TGTGCCAGCAGCTCGCTTAGCGGGGGTGGGCAGTATTTT
CDR3 protein: CASSSLSGGGQYF

D gene: -
J gene: TRBJ1-6
V gene: TRBV6-5
clone size: few
CDR3 DNA: TGTGCCAGCAGTTACTCGTTAGGGGCCCATAATTCACCCCTCCACTTT
CDR3 protein: CASSYSLGAHNSPLHF

D gene: -
J gene: TRBJ1-1
V gene: TRBV28
clone size: -
CDR3 DNA: TGTGCCAGCACCGGGGCAAGAAGGGTAGCTTTCTTT
CDR3 protein: CASTGARRVAFF

D gene: -
J gene: TRBJ2-2
V gene: TRBV7-9
clone size: few
CDR3 DNA: TGTGCCAAAACGGGCAGGGCGAACACCGGGGAGCTGTTTTTT
CDR3 protein: CAKTGRANTGELFF

D gene: -
J gene: TRBJ2-1
V gene: TRBV7-8
clone size: many
CDR3 DNA: TGTGCCAGCAGCTTAGCGGGTCCCCGGGACAATGAGCAGTTCTTC
CDR3 protein: CASSLAGPRDNEQFF

D gene: -
J gene: TRBJ2-6
V gene: TRBV5-4
clone size: few
CDR3 DNA: TGTGCCAGCAGCTCGACGAAACCACCTGGGGCCAACGTCCTGACTTTC
CDR3 protein: CASSSTKPPGANVLTF

D gene: -
J gene: TRBJ2-1
V gene: TRBV9
clone size: -
CDR3 DNA: TGTGCCAGCAGTGGGCGAAGGGGTAACAATGAGCAGTTCTTC
CDR3 protein: CASSGRRGNNEQFF

D gene: -
J gene: TRBJ2-7
V gene: TRBV18
clone size: few
CDR3 DNA: TGTGCCAGCTCACCGGACACTGATTTAGACGAGCAGTACTTC
CDR3 protein: CASSPDTDLDEQYF

D gene: -
J gene: TRBJ2-7
V gene: TRBV29-1
clone size: few
CDR3 DNA: TGCAGCGTTGTGTCGGGTATACGCTCCTACGAGCAGTACTTC
CDR3 protein: CSVVSGIRSYEQYF

D gene: TRBD2
J gene: TRBJ2-3
V gene: TRBV28
clone size: few
CDR3 DNA: TGTGCCAGCAGCCTAGGGGGACTAGCCACAGATACGCAGTATTTT
CDR3 protein: CASSLGGLATDTQYF

D gene: -
J gene: TRBJ2-5
V gene: TRBV4-3
clone size: -
CDR3 DNA: TGCGCCAGCAGCCAAGTATTGGGGTGGAGGGAGACCCAGTACTTC
CDR3 protein: CASSQVLGWRETQYF

D gene: TRBD1
J gene: TRBJ1-4
V gene: TRBV10-3
clone size: -
CDR3 DNA: TGTGCCATCGGCTCAGGGGGATCGAATGAAAAACTGTTTTTT
CDR3 protein: CAIGSGGSNEKLFF

D gene: TRBD2
J gene: TRBJ2-3
V gene: TRBV7-2
clone size: few
CDR3 DNA: TGTGCCAGCAGTCCCCTAGGCGGGAGGGCGAAGGATACGCAGTATTTT
CDR3 protein: CASSPLGGRAKDTQYF

D gene: -
J gene: TRBJ2-1
V gene: TRBV7-9
clone size: -
CDR3 DNA: TGTGCCAGCAGTTCCGGCAGCTCCTACAATGAGCAGTTCTTC
CDR3 protein: CASSSGSSYNEQFF

D gene: -
J gene: TRBJ2-3
V gene: TRBV9
clone size: -
CDR3 DNA: TGTGCCAGCAGCGTAGGGGGCAGGGAGAGGACAGATACGCAGTATTTT
CDR3 protein: CASSVGGRERTDTQYF

D gene: TRBD2
J gene: TRBJ2-7
V gene: TRBV5-6
clone size: few
CDR3 DNA: TGTGCCAGCAGCTACAGCCGGGACTACGGAGAGCAGTACTTC
CDR3 protein: CASSYSRDYGEQYF

D gene: -
J gene: TRBJ2-3
V gene: TRBV28
clone size: few
CDR3 DNA: TGTGCCAGCAGTTTAGGGGGGAGTATAGATACGCAGTATTTT
CDR3 protein: CASSLGGSIDTQYF

D gene: TRBD1
J gene: TRBJ2-3
V gene: TRBV13
clone size: -
CDR3 DNA: TGTGCCAGCACCGACAGGGGGCAGGATACGCAGTATTTT
CDR3 protein: CASTDRGQDTQYF

D gene: -
J gene: TRBJ2-1
V gene: TRBV5-1
clone size: few
CDR3 DNA: TGCGCCAGCAGCTTGCGAGGGGGGTCCTACAATGAGCAGTTCTTC
CDR3 protein: CASSLRGGSYNEQFF

D gene: -
J gene: TRBJ2-6
V gene: TRBV5-6
clone size: -
CDR3 DNA: TGTGCCAGCAGCTTGATTGAGTCAGGACTTCCCGGGGCCAACGTCCTGACTTTC
CDR3 protein: CASSLIESGLPGANVLTF

D gene: -
J gene: TRBJ1-2
V gene: TRBV19
clone size: -
CDR3 DNA: TGTGCCAGTAGCCCGAGGGACACCTATGGCTACACCTTC
CDR3 protein: CASSPRDTYGYTF

D gene: -
J gene: TRBJ1-5
V gene: TRBV5-5
clone size: -
CDR3 DNA: TGTGCCAGCAGCTTGGGTCAGAGCAATCAGCCCCAGCATTTT
CDR3 protein: CASSLGQSNQPQHF

D gene: -
J gene: TRBJ2-6
V gene: TRBV4-1
clone size: -
CDR3 DNA: TGCGCCAGCAGCCAAGCCCCAGGGCAGTCTGGGGCCAACGTCCTGACTTTC
CDR3 protein: CASSQAPGQSGANVLTF

D gene: -
J gene: TRBJ2-7
V gene: TRBV5-6
clone size: -
CDR3 DNA: TGTGCCAGCAGCTTGGTCTCCTACGAGCAGTACTTC
CDR3 protein: CASSLVSYEQYF

D gene: -
J gene: TRBJ2-7
V gene: TRBV28
clone size: many
CDR3 DNA: TGTGCCAGCAGCGCGGCGCGACAGCAGTACTTC
CDR3 protein: CASSAARQQYF

D gene: -
J gene: TRBJ1-1
V gene: TRBV15
clone size: few
CDR3 DNA: TGTGCCACCAGCAGAGATCAGGGCGGGAACACTGAAGCTTTCTTT
CDR3 protein: CATSRDQGGNTEAFF